This TCR beta chain emerged from a study of identical twins. Study conclusions and caveats: The authors drew conclusions from cross-sectional statistical analysis rather than following the same donors. Within cord blood, abundant beta clonotypes carried fewer insertions, but memory repertoires showed no such trend. Surplus twin overlap in beta out-of-frame sequences was less pronounced.

Each CDR3 protein gets one entry after TCRdb re-called the 5' RACE reads with MiXCR. The sample records around 1.7 million distinct CDR3 sequences, around 29% being singletons. A few counts support this clonotype. Its matching antigen is unknown. The sample comprised cord blood. The clonotype originates from a newborn girl in good health.

The DNA of the CDR3 is TGCGCCAGCAGCTCCAGGGCAGGGGCCAATGAGCAGTTCTTC. It encodes CASSSRAGANEQFF. V is TRBV5-1 and J is TRBJ2-1; D perhaps matches TRBD1 (6 bases). The CDR3 is made up of 14 amino acids. Germline V gene sequence: CDR1 SGHRS, CDR2 YFSETQ. Between the trimmed V and J ends, which lost 3 bases and 6 bases, there was a span of 13 bases.